The clone carrying this TCR beta chain occurred a few times. The data stem from a study of blood T cells in healthy people across ages. Alongside a J-beta primer mix, a sample-barcoded 5' primer served in a second PCR lasting about 7 to 12 cycles. TCRdb re-called the 5' RACE reads with MiXCR, one entry per CDR3 protein. The data show 650,000 to 900,000 distinct CDR3 sequences, around 68% seen once. The CDR3 runs to 16 residues. Germline values: CDR1 SGHVS, CDR2 FQNEAQ. With 5 bases removed from V and 5 bases from J, the gap between germline ends came to 20 bases. The chain recombines TRBV7-8 with TRBJ2-3, with D perhaps given as TRBD1 or TRBD2 (6 bases each). Sequenced: blood. The source of this sequence is a man aged 25-45 years in good health. The chain's CDR3 is CASSNLRRGEGDTQYF. CDR3 DNA: TGTGCCAGCAGCAATTTGAGGAGGGGGGAAGGAGATACGCAGTATTTT.